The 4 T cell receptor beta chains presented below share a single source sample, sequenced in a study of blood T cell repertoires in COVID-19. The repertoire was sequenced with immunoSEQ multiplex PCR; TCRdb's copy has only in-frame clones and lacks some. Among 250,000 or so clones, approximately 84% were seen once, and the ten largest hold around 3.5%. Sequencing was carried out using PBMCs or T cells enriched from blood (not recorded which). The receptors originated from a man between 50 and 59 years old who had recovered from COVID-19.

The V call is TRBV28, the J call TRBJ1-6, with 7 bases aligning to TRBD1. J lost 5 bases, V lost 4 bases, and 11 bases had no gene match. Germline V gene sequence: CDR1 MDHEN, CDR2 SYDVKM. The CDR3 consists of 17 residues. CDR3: CASSYLDRALNNSPLHF. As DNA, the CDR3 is TGTGCCAGCAGTTATTTAGACAGGGCCCTAAATAATTCACCCCTCCACTTT.

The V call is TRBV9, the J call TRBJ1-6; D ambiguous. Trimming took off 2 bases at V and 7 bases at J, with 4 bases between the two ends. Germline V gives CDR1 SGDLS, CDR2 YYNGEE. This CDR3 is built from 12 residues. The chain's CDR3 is CASSVANSPLHF. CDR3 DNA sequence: TGTGCCAGCAGCGTCGCGAATTCACCCCTCCACTTT. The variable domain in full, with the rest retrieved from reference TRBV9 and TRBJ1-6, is DSGVTQTPKHLITATGQRVTLRCSPRSGDLSVYWYQQSLDQGLQFLIQYYNGEERAKGNILERFSAQQFPDLHSELNLSSLELGDSALYFCASSVANSPLHFGNGTRLTVT.

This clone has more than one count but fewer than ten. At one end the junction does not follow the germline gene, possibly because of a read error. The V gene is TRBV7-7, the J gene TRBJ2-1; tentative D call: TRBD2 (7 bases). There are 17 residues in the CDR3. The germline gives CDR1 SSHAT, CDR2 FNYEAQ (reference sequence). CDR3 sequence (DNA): TGTGCTAGCAGCTTAGGGCCCCGGGGGGCGCAGGGCAATGAGCAGTTCTTC. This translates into CASSLGPRGAQGNEQFF.

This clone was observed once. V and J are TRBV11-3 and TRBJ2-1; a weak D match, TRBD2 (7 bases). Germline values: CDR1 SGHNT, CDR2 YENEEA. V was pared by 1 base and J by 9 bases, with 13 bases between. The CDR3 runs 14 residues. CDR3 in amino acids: CASSLGGGGGEQFF. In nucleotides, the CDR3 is TGTGCCAGCAGCTTAGGAGGGGGGGGTGGTGAGCAGTTCTTC.